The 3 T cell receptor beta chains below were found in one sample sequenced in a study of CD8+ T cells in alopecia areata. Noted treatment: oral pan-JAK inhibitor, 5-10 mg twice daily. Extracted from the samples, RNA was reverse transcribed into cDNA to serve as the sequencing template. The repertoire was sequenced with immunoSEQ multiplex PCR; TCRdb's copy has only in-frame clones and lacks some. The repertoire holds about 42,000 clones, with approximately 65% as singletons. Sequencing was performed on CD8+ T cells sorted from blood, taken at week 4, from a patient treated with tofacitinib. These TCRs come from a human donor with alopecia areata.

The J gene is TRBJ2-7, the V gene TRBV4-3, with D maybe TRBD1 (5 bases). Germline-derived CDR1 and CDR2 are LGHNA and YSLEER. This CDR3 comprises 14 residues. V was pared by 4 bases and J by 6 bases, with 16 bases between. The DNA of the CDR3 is TGCGCCAGCAGCCGAAAGGCAGGGTCTACCGAGCAGTACTTC. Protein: CASSRKAGSTEQYF.

As DNA, the CDR3 is TGCAGCGTTGAACAGGACAGGGGGCGAGGCTACACCTTC. This sequence encodes CSVEQDRGRGYTF. J is TRBJ1-2 and V is TRBV29-1; 11 nucleotides line up with TRBD1. Per the germline V gene, CDR1 is SQVTM and CDR2 is ANQGSEA. After removal of 2 bases from V and 8 bases from J, the junction contained 4 bases not matched to a gene. The CDR3 is 13 amino acids.

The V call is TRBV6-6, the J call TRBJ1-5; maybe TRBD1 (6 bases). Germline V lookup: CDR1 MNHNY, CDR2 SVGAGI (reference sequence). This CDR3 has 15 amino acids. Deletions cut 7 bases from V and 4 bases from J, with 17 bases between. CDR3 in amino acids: CASNLGAQGNQPQHF. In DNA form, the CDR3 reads TGTGCCAGCAATTTGGGGGCCCAGGGTAATCAGCCCCAGCATTTT.